The 17 T cell receptor beta chains presented below share a single source sample, sequenced in a study of OX40 agonist ivuxolimab in advanced cancers. Libraries were prepared by immunoSEQ multiplex PCR; TCRdb keeps only in-frame clonotypes and omits some of them. The repertoire holds almost 80,000 clones, 80% to 90% seen once, with around 25% in the top ten. The sequencing here drew on CD4+ or CD8+ T cells sorted from blood, taken in a trial of the OX40 agonist ivuxolimab. Receptors were obtained from an adult with an advanced solid tumor such as melanoma, head and neck, liver or kidney cancer.

The chain combines TRBV30 with TRBJ1-2, with TRBD1 identical over 8 bases. The CDR3 contains 11 residues. V dropped 7 bases and J dropped 7; count of bases not matched to a gene: 5. Germline loops: CDR1 GTSNPN, CDR2 SVGIG (reference sequence). The DNA of the CDR3 is TGTGCCTCCCAGGGGGCTGGTGGCTACACCTTC. Translated, it gives CASQGAGGYTF.

The rearrangement uses TRBV6-1 and TRBJ2-5; a possible D gene is TRBD2 (7 bases). Judging by the DNA end, TRBJ2-7 fits better; the J call may be wrong. CDR1 and CDR2 (germline): MNHNS, SASEGT. This CDR3 has 13 amino acids. The CDR3 spells CAIGEGGPYEQYF. CDR3 nucleotide sequence: TGTGCCATCGGGGAGGGGGGGCCCTACGAGCAGTACTTC.

The chain links TRBV7-9 to TRBJ1-1, with a weak D call TRBD1 (5 bases). This CDR3 comprises 14 residues. Germline V gene sequence: CDR1 SEHNR, CDR2 FQNEAQ (reference sequence). Trimming shortened V by 3 bases and J by 0 bases, and 8 bases separated the two germline ends. The CDR3 sequence is CASSLRGMNTEAFF. The CDR3 DNA sequence: TGTGCCAGCAGCTTGCGGGGCATGAACACTGAAGCTTTCTTT. Variable domain in full (rest from reference TRBV7-9 and TRBJ1-1): DTGVSQNPRHKITKRGQNVTFRCDPISEHNRLYWYRQTLGQGPEFLTYFQNEAQLEKSRLLSDRFSAERPKGSFSTLEIQRTEQGDSAMYLCASSLRGMNTEAFFGQGTRLTVV.

The chain recombines TRBV7-2 with TRBJ1-3, with unresolved D. Germline-derived CDR1 and CDR2 are SGHTA and FQGNSA. This CDR3 comprises 16 residues. Trimming removed 5 bases from V and 0 bases from J, with 14 bases in between. The CDR3 sequence: CASSLTGGNSGNTIYF. The DNA of the CDR3 is TGTGCCAGCAGCCTCACGGGCGGGAACTCTGGAAACACCATATATTTT.

J is TRBJ2-7 and V is TRBV6-6; possible D gene TRBD2, 6 bases. V lost 0 bases, J lost 5 bases, and 14 bases lay in between. The CDR3 is 15 amino acids. CDR1 and CDR2 (germline): MNHNY, SVGAGI (reference sequence). CDR3 in amino acids: CASSYSSGSNNEQYF. The CDR3 DNA reads TGTGCCAGCAGTTACTCGTCCGGGAGTAACAACGAGCAGTACTTC.

The chain is built from TRBV5-5 and TRBJ2-7; 10 positions agree with TRBD1. With V trimmed by 4 bases and J by 0 bases, 7 bases remained unmatched. The CDR3 is made up of 16 amino acids. Germline CDR1 reads SGHKS; CDR2 reads YYEKEE (reference sequence). The CDR3 is CASSPRGDRGSYEQYF. The CDR3 DNA reads as TGTGCCAGCAGCCCAAGGGGGGACAGGGGCTCCTACGAGCAGTACTTC.

This clone occurred a few times. This rearrangement joins TRBV27 to TRBJ1-2; TRBD1 matches at 7 bases. With V trimmed by 6 bases and J by 3 bases, 10 bases remained unmatched. The CDR3 spans 15 residues. Germline V lookup: CDR1 MNHEY, CDR2 SMNVEV (reference sequence). The CDR3 loop is CASRKRAGGDYGYTF. CDR3 in DNA: TGTGCCAGCAGAAAAAGAGCAGGGGGTGACTATGGCTACACCTTC.

V gene TRBV10-1 combines with J gene TRBJ1-2, with 7 bases matching TRBD1. Germline CDR1 and CDR2: WNHNN and SYGVQD (reference sequence). The J segment lost 4 bases and the V segment lost 10 bases, leaving 12 bases of the junction unmatched. This CDR3 spans 14 amino acids. The CDR3 coding sequence is TGCGCCATCTTTAATGACAGGGCTTGCTATGGCTACACCTTC. Its translation: CAIFNDRACYGYTF.

The chain employs TRBV11-3 and TRBJ1-1; possibly TRBD1 for D (5 bases). This CDR3 comprises 13 residues. Germline loops: CDR1 SGHNT, CDR2 YENEEA. V was clipped by 5 bases and J by 6 bases, with 13 bases between them. CDR3 nucleotide sequence: TGTGCCAGCAGCCCAGACCCCAGGGCTGAAGCTTTCTTT. It specifies CASSPDPRAEAFF. Looking up the rest from reference TRBV11-3 and TRBJ1-1 gives the full variable domain: EAGVVQSPRYKIIEKKQPVAFWCNPISGHNTLYWYLQNLGQGPELLIRYENEEAVDDSQLPKDRFSAERLKGVDSTLKIQPAELGDSAVYLCASSPDPRAEAFFGQGTRLTVV.

This chain uses TRBV19 with TRBJ1-3; 7 nucleotides agree with TRBD1. The V gene's germline CDR1 is LNHDA and CDR2 SQIVND (reference sequence). The CDR3 sequence is 15 residues long. J gave up 1 base and V 8 bases, and 8 bases lay outside the gene matches. CDR3 residues: CASRDSPLSGNTIYF. For the CDR3, the DNA is TGTGCCAGTCGGGACAGTCCCCTATCTGGAAACACCATATATTTT.

This chain links TRBV19 with TRBJ2-1, with D possibly TRBD1 on 5 matching bases. The ends were cut back, 1 base at V and 7 bases at J, with 8 bases in the middle. Germline V lookup: CDR1 LNHDA, CDR2 SQIVND (reference sequence). The length of the CDR3 is 13 residues. The CDR3 is CASSIATANEQFF. The CDR3 DNA reads TGTGCCAGTAGTATAGCGACAGCGAATGAGCAGTTCTTC. Variable domain in full (rest from reference TRBV19 and TRBJ2-1): DGGITQSPKYLFRKEGQNVTLSCEQNLNHDAMYWYRQDPGQGLRLIYYSQIVNDFQKGDIAEGYSVSREKKESFPLTVTSAQKNPTAFYLCASSIATANEQFFGPGTRLTVL.

This clone turned up a few times. This rearrangement joins TRBV21-1 to TRBJ2-7; the table calls TRBD2, which could not be checked here. TRBV21-1 is flagged as a pseudogene. The CDR3 sequence is 14 residues long. CDR3 amino acids: CASKESAGTYEQYF. The CDR3 DNA reads TGTGCCAGCAAAGAGTCGGCGGGGACCTACGAGCAGTACTTC.

In the case of this clone: Within the sample, other DNA sequences also encode this same CDR3. The V and J genes are TRBV9 and TRBJ2-1; 10 nucleotides align to TRBD2. This CDR3 has 17 residues. Germline-derived CDR1 and CDR2 are SGDLS and YYNGEE. V lost 0 bases and J lost 0; bases outside the gene matches: 3. This chain's CDR3 is CASSVESSGSSYNEQFF. CDR3 nucleotide sequence: TGTGCCAGCAGCGTAGAGTCTAGCGGGAGCTCCTACAATGAGCAGTTCTTC.

This sequence joins TRBV28 and TRBJ1-2, with a weak D call TRBD1 (6 bases). CDR3 length: 14 residues. Trimming left V 3 bases short and J 8 bases short, with 16 bases between. CDR1 is MDHEN, CDR2 SYDVKM, per germline. CDR3 coding DNA: TGTGCCAGCAGTTTGGGGGGGCGCAGTAGCGGCTACACCTTC. It translates to CASSLGGRSSGYTF.

This chain links TRBV2 with TRBJ1-2, with 11 bases identical to TRBD1. The CDR3 sequence is 14 residues long. Looked up from germline, CDR1 is SNHLY and CDR2 is FYNNEI. The junction had 2 bases not matched to a gene; V was cut back by 4 bases and J by 4 bases. Here the CDR3 DNA reads TGTGCCAGCAGTGGGACAGGGGGCTTCTATGGCTACACCTTC. This sequence encodes CASSGTGGFYGYTF.

The rearrangement links TRBV30 to TRBJ1-4; TRBD1 might be the D (5 bases). This CDR3 is 15 amino acids long. V lost 2 bases, J lost 5 bases, and 15 bases lay in between. Per germline, CDR1 GTSNPN and CDR2 SVGIG (reference sequence). DNA of the CDR3: TGTGCCTGGAGTCCTCAGGGAAGGCGAAATGAAAAACTGTTTTTT. It is translated as CAWSPQGRRNEKLFF.

The sample holds one count of this clone. V and J are TRBV5-4 and TRBJ2-1; the D gene is possibly TRBD1 (6 bases). The CDR3 extends over 14 amino acids. V dropped 3 bases and J dropped 3 bases, with 10 bases sitting between them. Germline values: CDR1 SGHNT, CDR2 YYREEE (reference sequence). The CDR3: CASSSGQFYNEQFF. The CDR3 region has the DNA TGTGCCAGCAGCTCAGGACAGTTCTACAATGAGCAGTTCTTC.